This T cell receptor beta chain comes out of a study of T cells in Graves' hyperthyroidism and ophthalmopathy. This clonotype has more than one count but fewer than ten. Any patient presenting with uncontrolled infection, other autoimmune disease, pregnancy or lactation was left out. Diagnostic decisions used clinical symptoms, serum thyroxine and TRAb, thyroid ultrasound and orbital computed tomography. The CDR3 runs 14 residues. Germline V gene data show CDR1 as SNHLY and CDR2 as FYNNEI. V was pared by 7 bases and J by 7 bases, with 9 bases of the junction left unmatched. TCR beta CDR3 regions were amplified from RNA transcripts. The HTBI primer set served for first-round RT-PCR of the TCR CDR3. TCRdb fed the multiplex PCR reads into MiXCR, producing one record per CDR3 protein. The sample lists just over 550,000 distinct CDR3 sequences; roughly 46% were seen once.

The sequence came from a woman under 30 with Graves' hyperthyroidism. V usage is TRBV2 and J usage is TRBJ2-2; 7 bases map to TRBD2. Specimen: peripheral blood or thyroid tissue (not recorded which). CDR3 coding DNA: TGTGCCAGCATCCGGGGGAGGGGAAGCGGGGAGCTGTTTTTT. It is translated as CASIRGRGSGELFF.